The 10 T cell receptor beta chains presented below share a single source sample, sequenced in a study of vaccination and CD4 T cells after COVID-19. As for time point: late sampling 161 to 241 days after vaccination in a few convalescent patients. TCRdb itself ran the PCR reads through MiXCR, one entry per CDR3 protein. The repertoire holds approximately 40,000 distinct CDR3 sequences, around 33% seen once, with 5.8% in the top ten. This sample comprised CD4+ T cells from blood, obtained about 7 months after SARS-CoV-2 vaccination. The receptor source for this set is a human donor who had recovered from COVID-19.

This clonotype turned up a few times. The rearrangement links TRBV24-1 to TRBJ2-3; 11 bases map to TRBD2. Germline assignment: CDR1 KGHDR and CDR2 SFDVKD. This CDR3 spans 21 amino acids. The V and J ends lost 4 bases and 5 bases, in that order; junction bases with no gene match: 22. This CDR3 reads CATSDPGGGASSGRAIDTQYF. CDR3 DNA sequence: TGTGCCACCAGTGACCCAGGAGGGGGGGCCAGTAGCGGGAGGGCCATAGATACGCAGTATTTT.

This clonotype was recorded a few times. V is TRBV20-1 and J is TRBJ2-5; 12 bases align to TRBD1. Germline CDR1 is DFQATT and CDR2 is SNEGSKA (reference sequence). This CDR3 region has 14 residues. V shed 3 bases, J shed 5 bases, and the junction held 4 bases outside the gene matches. CDR3 residues: CSASGTGGMETQYF. The CDR3 coding sequence is TGCAGTGCTAGCGGGACAGGGGGCATGGAGACCCAGTACTTC.

The chain links TRBV20-1 to TRBJ2-5; 13 bases map to TRBD2. The CDR3 is 14 amino acids. Germline V CDR1 and CDR2: DFQATT, SNEGSKA (reference sequence). The V and J ends lost 5 bases and 3 bases, in that order; junction bases with no gene match: 3. The CDR3 bases are TGCAGTGCTGCCGGGACTAGCGGGGAAGAGACCCAGTACTTC. This sequence encodes CSAAGTSGEETQYF.

This chain links TRBV20-1 with TRBJ2-7; D might be TRBD1 (5 bases). Trimming took 3 bases from V and 6 from J, leaving 15 bases between them. Germline values: CDR1 DFQATT, CDR2 SNEGSKA (reference sequence). The CDR3 contains 13 residues. In DNA, the CDR3 is TGCAGTGCTAGGTTCAGGGTAGGTAGCGAGCAGTACTTC. Protein product: CSARFRVGSEQYF.

This chain uses TRBV28 with TRBJ2-1; TRBD2 matches at 9 bases. The trim removed 5 bases at V and 3 bases at J, leaving 2 bases unmatched. In germline, CDR1 is MDHEN, CDR2 SYDVKM. The CDR3 spans 14 residues. CDR3 amino acids: CASSTSGLYNEQFF. CDR3 coding DNA: TGTGCCAGCAGTACTAGCGGGCTCTACAATGAGCAGTTCTTC.

In its sample, this clonotype was seen a few times. The rearrangement joins TRBV25-1 to TRBJ2-1, with 7 bases lining up with TRBD2. Trimming cost V 2 bases and J 3 bases; bases outside gene matches: 1. Germline CDR1 reads MGHDK; CDR2 reads SYGVNS. This CDR3 has 14 amino acids. The CDR3 reads CASSEAGDYNEQFF. The CDR3 nucleotides read TGTGCCAGCAGTGAAGCGGGAGACTACAATGAGCAGTTCTTC.

This clonotype was recorded only once. This chain connects TRBV2 to TRBJ2-4; D may correspond to TRBD1 or TRBD2 (5 bases each). V shed 1 base and J shed 5 bases, with 6 bases lying between them. CDR1 is SNHLY, CDR2 FYNNEI, per germline. The CDR3 sequence is 13 residues long. The CDR3 loop reads CASSEGGQNIQYF. CDR3 sequence (DNA): TGTGCCAGCAGTGAAGGGGGACAAAACATTCAGTACTTC.

For the CDR3, the DNA is TGCGCCAGCAGCCAAGTGGGGCTAGCGGGAGGGCCTGGGGACACCGGGGAGCTGTTTTTT. Residues: CASSQVGLAGGPGDTGELFF. The chain links TRBV4-3 to TRBJ2-2; 12 positions match TRBD2. The CDR3 sequence is 20 residues long. Per the germline V gene, CDR1 is LGHNA and CDR2 is YSLEER. After removal of 1 base from V and 3 bases from J, the junction contained 12 bases not matched to a gene.

This clonotype was seen more than once but under ten times. The chain links TRBV6-1 to TRBJ1-5, with D perhaps TRBD1 (5 bases). V lost 7 bases, J lost 0 bases, and 13 bases lay in between. The CDR3 extends over 15 amino acids. Germline V gives CDR1 MNHNS, CDR2 SASEGT. CDR3 amino acids: CASIQGRYSNQPQHF. In nucleotides, the CDR3 is TGTGCCAGCATTCAGGGCAGGTATAGCAATCAGCCCCAGCATTTT.

This CDR3 is CASSLVTSGVNEQFF. DNA of the CDR3: TGTGCCAGCAGCTTAGTGACTAGCGGGGTCAATGAGCAGTTCTTC. This chain uses TRBV7-2 with TRBJ2-1; 11 positions agree with TRBD2. The length of the CDR3 is 15 residues. Germline V lookup: CDR1 SGHTA, CDR2 FQGNSA. V lost 1 base, J lost 6 bases, and 2 bases stayed unmatched.